This TCR beta chain was sequenced for a study of blood T cell repertoires in COVID-19. Looking at the study overall: COVID-19 samples, acute and convalescent, were from the United States, Italy and Spain.

Per the germline V gene, CDR1 is MNHEY and CDR2 is SVGAGI. CDR3 length equals 15 residues. Losses at the gene ends were 6 bases for V and 4 bases for J; bases not matched to a gene: 10. Data came from immunoSEQ multiplex PCR; TCRdb stores just in-frame clones and leaves some out. The sample yields 240,000 or so clones, roughly 80% seen once. The chain recombines TRBV6-5 with TRBJ2-3; 7 nucleotides align to TRBD1. The receptor comes from a woman older than 75 with acute or convalescent COVID-19. Material for sequencing was peripheral blood. This CDR3 reads CASSRGQTSPDTQYF. The CDR3 nucleotides read TGTGCCAGCAGCCGGGGACAGACGAGCCCAGATACGCAGTATTTT.